This entry lists 4 T cell receptor beta chains sequenced from one sample in a study of shared T cell receptors in the human thymus. Measured with immunoSEQ multiplex PCR; TCRdb has only the in-frame clones, and not every one. The sample contains over 650,000 clones, 80% to 90% of which appear only once. The data were also submitted as part of a second study, on human thymus T cells.

The sequencing input was thymocytes. Receptors were obtained from a boy under two years old with a congenital heart defect.

CDR3 in DNA: TGCGCCAGCAGCCTGAGGGGGGGATCCACCACAGATACGCAGTATTTT. Amino acids: CASSLRGGSTTDTQYF. This chain joins TRBV5-1 and TRBJ2-3; D is possibly TRBD2 (7 bases). The CDR3 has 16 amino acids. Germline CDR1 SGHRS, CDR2 YFSETQ. V gave up 4 bases and J gave up 2 bases, with 17 bases separating them. The whole variable domain, filled in from reference TRBV5-1 and TRBJ2-3, reads KAGVTQTPRYLIKTRGQQVTLSCSPISGHRSVSWYQQTPGQGLQFLFEYFSETQRNKGNFPGRFSGRQFSNSRSEMNVSTLELGDSALYLCASSLRGGSTTDTQYFGPGTRLTVL.

The rearrangement links TRBV7-9 to TRBJ2-7; TRBD2 is a possible D gene (6 bases). V lost 4 bases to trimming and J lost 4 bases, with 17 bases between them. Germline values: CDR1 SEHNR, CDR2 FQNEAQ (reference sequence). The CDR3 sequence is 15 residues long. The CDR3 DNA reads as TGTGCCAGCAGCTCCCAGATGGGGACTCCTTACGAGCAGTACTTC. Translation: CASSSQMGTPYEQYF.

The chain carries TRBV30 and TRBJ2-5; D is unclear. The CDR3 has 18 amino acids. Germline values: CDR1 GTSNPN, CDR2 SVGIG (reference sequence). V was cut by 2 bases and J by 3 bases, with 25 bases left in between. The CDR3 protein is CAWSSWALTALFEETQYF. The DNA for the CDR3 is TGTGCCTGGAGTTCCTGGGCCTTGACCGCTTTGTTCGAAGAGACCCAGTACTTC.

A few counts support this clone. J is TRBJ2-7 and V is TRBV2, with TRBD1 as a possible D gene (6 bases). The CDR3 is 13 amino acids. The germline CDR1 and CDR2 sequences are SNHLY and FYNNEI. Trimming stripped 3 bases from V and 4 bases from J, with 10 bases between. In DNA form, the CDR3 reads TGTGCCAGCAGTGATGGTCAGGGGTACGAGCAGTACTTC. Translation gives CASSDGQGYEQYF.